This passage covers 10 T cell receptor beta chains from one sample sequenced in a study of blood T cell repertoires in COVID-19. Assay used: immunoSEQ multiplex PCR; TCRdb lists only in-frame clones, some missing. The sample consists of approximately 200,000 clones, roughly 87% of them appearing once. The sequencing input was peripheral blood. Receptors were obtained from a man aged 40-50 years with active or convalescent COVID-19.

This chain joins TRBV6-5 and TRBJ2-5; a possible D gene is TRBD1 (5 bases). CDR1 MNHEY and CDR2 SVGAGI come from the germline V gene. CDR3 size: 15 residues. The ends were cut back, 2 bases at V and 2 bases at J, with 12 bases in the middle. The CDR3 DNA is TGTGCCAGCAGTTACGGGGCAGGGATACAAGAGACCCAGTACTTC. This sequence encodes CASSYGAGIQETQYF.

This chain connects TRBV5-1 to TRBJ1-2; 7 bases map to TRBD1. Germline-derived CDR1 and CDR2 are SGHRS and YFSETQ. V was pared by 0 bases and J by 4 bases, with 3 bases of the junction left unmatched. The CDR3 spans 14 residues. The CDR3 reads CASSLAPGGYGYTF. In DNA form, the CDR3 reads TGCGCCAGCAGCTTGGCCCCAGGGGGCTATGGCTACACCTTC.

CDR3 protein: CASSYLTSSYNEQFF. CDR3 nucleotide sequence: TGTGCCAGCAGTTACCTCACGAGCTCCTACAATGAGCAGTTCTTC. This rearrangement joins TRBV6-6 to TRBJ2-1; no clear D. V was clipped by 2 bases and J by 0 bases, with 8 bases between them. The CDR3 contains 15 residues. Germline CDR1 is MNHNY and CDR2 is SVGAGI (reference sequence).

The chain carries TRBV2 and TRBJ1-1; the D gene is possibly TRBD1 (6 bases). This CDR3 region has 13 residues. V shed 6 bases and J shed 1 base, with 9 bases lying between them. CDR1 SNHLY and CDR2 FYNNEI come from the germline V gene. DNA for the CDR3: TGTGCCAGCAGCGAGGACAGGAACACTGAAGCTTTCTTT. It translates to CASSEDRNTEAFF.

The chain is built from TRBV12-3 or TRBV12-4 and TRBJ1-1; 9 bases match TRBD1. J gave up 10 bases and V 5 bases, and 5 bases lay outside the gene matches. The CDR3 runs 12 residues. CDR3 in amino acids: CASSIQGARAFF. As DNA, the CDR3 is TGTGCCAGCAGTATACAGGGGGCGCGAGCTTTCTTT.

J is TRBJ1-2 and V is TRBV5-6; tentative D call: TRBD1 (6 bases). From germline, CDR1 is SGHDT and CDR2 YYEEEE. The ends were cut back, 1 base at V and 4 bases at J, with 14 bases in the middle. The CDR3 extends over 15 amino acids. The CDR3 nucleotides are TGTGCCAGCAGCTTGTTTGACAGGCACCCCTATGGCTACACCTTC. It encodes CASSLFDRHPYGYTF.

The rearrangement links TRBV9 to TRBJ2-5, with D tentatively TRBD1 (6 bases). CDR3 size: 14 residues. Looked up from germline, CDR1 is SGDLS and CDR2 is YYNGEE. V lost 5 bases, J lost 5 bases, and 16 bases lay in between. The CDR3 coding sequence is TGTGCCAGCAGTCTACAGGGTTTCCAGGAGACCCAGTACTTC. This gives the protein CASSLQGFQETQYF.

The chain employs TRBV27 and TRBJ1-4; 9 bases map to TRBD1. Trimming took 3 bases from V and 6 from J; bases not matched to a gene: 2. The CDR3 consists of 14 residues. In germline, CDR1 is MNHEY, CDR2 SMNVEV (reference sequence). The CDR3 loop is CASSLGQGDEKLFF. The CDR3 DNA sequence: TGTGCCAGCAGTTTGGGACAGGGTGATGAAAAACTGTTTTTT.

The chain carries TRBV7-2 and TRBJ2-5, with TRBD1 identical over 7 bases. CDR3 length: 15 amino acids. Germline V lookup: CDR1 SGHTA, CDR2 FQGNSA. The V segment lost 5 bases and the J segment 6 bases; nucleotides outside the gene matches: 12. As DNA, the CDR3 is TGTGCCAGCAGCCCGACCCGACAGGGATTGAAGACCCAGTACTTC. It specifies CASSPTRQGLKTQYF.

V and J are TRBV30 and TRBJ2-3, with a tentative D call TRBD2 (6 bases). Looked up from germline, CDR1 is GTSNPN and CDR2 is SVGIG (reference sequence). This CDR3 region has 14 residues. Trimming removed 7 bases at V and 2 bases at J, with 16 bases between. As DNA, the CDR3 is TGTGCCTACCTATGGGGGGTGGCCACAGATACGCAGTATTTT. It translates to CAYLWGVATDTQYF. Supplemented by reference TRBV30 and TRBJ2-3, the full variable domain reads SQTIHQWPATLVQPVGSPLSLECTVEGTSNPNLYWYRQAAGRGLQLLFYSVGIGQISSEVPQNLSASRPQDRQFILSSKKLLLSDSGFYLCAYLWGVATDTQYFGPGTRLTVL.